Below, 16 T cell receptor beta chains from the same sample are listed, as sequenced in a study of T cell responses to AZD1222 COVID-19 vaccine. Clones were sequenced by immunoSEQ multiplex PCR, and TCRdb holds only the in-frame ones, with some missing. In the table there are 150,000 or so clones, just under 90% of which are singletons. Source: peripheral blood, taken 28 days after the second dose of the MenACWY control vaccine. The source is an adult who received the MenACWY meningococcal vaccine as a control.

The chain is built from TRBV4-2 and TRBJ2-1; 13 nucleotides agree with TRBD2. V shed 4 bases, J shed 7 bases, and the junction held 10 bases outside the gene matches. This CDR3 comprises 17 residues. CDR1 and CDR2 from the germline V gene are LGHNA and YNFKEQ. This chain's CDR3 is CASSPPPGTSGANEQFF. The DNA for the CDR3 is TGTGCCAGCAGCCCGCCTCCCGGGACTAGCGGGGCTAATGAGCAGTTCTTC.

V usage is TRBV11-2 and J usage is TRBJ2-7; D is unresolved. CDR1 SGHAT and CDR2 FQNNGV come from the germline V gene. The CDR3 has 13 residues. Trimming removed 0 bases from V and 0 bases from J, with 3 bases in between. The CDR3, as DNA: TGTGCCAGCAGCTTAGATAGCTCCTACGAGCAGTACTTC. Translated, it gives CASSLDSSYEQYF.

This sequence joins TRBV4-3 and TRBJ1-5; a possible D gene is TRBD1 (6 bases). The germline V gene has CDR1 LGHNA and CDR2 YSLEER. The CDR3 is 15 amino acids. Trimming took off 0 bases at V and 7 bases at J, with 13 bases between the two ends. CDR3 in amino acids: CASSQDMGARQPQHF. CDR3 bases: TGCGCCAGCAGCCAAGATATGGGGGCACGGCAGCCCCAGCATTTT.

The rearrangement links TRBV5-1 to TRBJ2-3; TRBD1 matches 8 bases. CDR3 size: 16 residues. Germline assignment: CDR1 SGHRS and CDR2 YFSETQ. Trimming took 1 base from V and 2 from J; bases not matched to a gene: 6. The chain's CDR3 is CASSLMAGGFTDTQYF. The CDR3 coding sequence is TGCGCCAGCAGCTTGATGGCAGGGGGCTTCACAGATACGCAGTATTTT.

The chain couples TRBV2 to TRBJ2-7; 9 bases are shared with TRBD1. Germline V lookup: CDR1 SNHLY, CDR2 FYNNEI. Unmatched junction bases numbered 6, after V lost 6 bases and J lost 6 bases. The CDR3 covers 13 residues. The CDR3 here is CASSGTGLGEQYF. CDR3 bases: TGTGCCAGCAGCGGGACAGGGTTGGGCGAGCAGTACTTC.

This sequence joins TRBV30 and TRBJ1-1; no reliable D call. CDR1 and CDR2 from the germline V gene are GTSNPN and SVGIG (reference sequence). The V end lost 2 bases, the J end lost 7 bases, and 5 bases lay between the germline ends. This CDR3 has 10 residues. DNA for the CDR3: TGTGCCTGGAGTCAGAGTGAAGCTTTCTTT. Translation gives CAWSQSEAFF.

The gene calls are TRBV19 and TRBJ2-7; weak D call: TRBD1 (7 bases). The CDR3 length is 14 residues. Germline V CDR1 and CDR2: LNHDA, SQIVND (reference sequence). V was trimmed by 10 bases and J by 5 bases, leaving 21 bases between them. CDR3: CATQGGPDSHEQYF. The CDR3 DNA is TGTGCCACTCAGGGGGGACCCGACAGCCACGAGCAGTACTTC.

The chain carries TRBV19 and TRBJ2-3, with D perhaps matching TRBD1 (6 bases). The CDR3 runs to 11 residues. Germline values: CDR1 LNHDA, CDR2 SQIVND (reference sequence). Trimming removed 7 bases from V and 5 bases from J, with 7 bases in between. This CDR3 is CASKQGDTQYF. CDR3 coding DNA: TGTGCCAGTAAACAGGGAGATACGCAGTATTTT.

In this sample, this clone turned up a few times. The rearrangement joins TRBV6-5 to TRBJ1-2; tentative D call: TRBD1 (6 bases). The CDR3 contains 15 residues. The germline V gene has CDR1 MNHEY and CDR2 SVGAGI. Trimming removed 0 bases from V and 2 bases from J, with 10 bases in between. Here the CDR3 reads CASSYSEGGNYGYTF. The DNA of the CDR3 is TGTGCCAGCAGTTACTCTGAGGGGGGGAACTATGGCTACACCTTC.

This chain joins TRBV20-1 and TRBJ2-1; D is uncertain. CDR3 length: 13 residues. The V end lost 3 bases, the J end lost 0 bases, and 6 bases lay between the germline ends. Germline lookup yields CDR1 DFQATT and CDR2 SNEGSKA (reference sequence). The CDR3 region has the DNA TGCAGTGCTAGTTGGAGCTCCTACAATGAGCAGTTCTTC. This gives the protein CSASWSSYNEQFF.

The chain uses TRBV9 and TRBJ1-1; 7 bases map to TRBD1. The CDR3 runs to 15 residues. The V segment lost 3 bases and the J segment 0 bases; nucleotides outside the gene matches: 5. The germline V gene encodes CDR1 SGDLS and CDR2 YYNGEE. The CDR3 is CASSAPGGVNTEAFF. CDR3 sequence (DNA): TGTGCCAGCAGCGCACCAGGGGGGGTGAACACTGAAGCTTTCTTT.

The chain carries TRBV29-1 and TRBJ1-1; D is ambiguous. Trimming shortened V by 4 bases and J by 1 base, and 7 bases separated the two germline ends. CDR1 and CDR2 from the germline V gene are SQVTM and ANQGSEA. This CDR3 spans 12 amino acids. In DNA, the CDR3 is TGCAGCGTTGTGGAGGCGAACACTGAAGCTTTCTTT. Protein: CSVVEANTEAFF.

This chain links TRBV5-1 with TRBJ2-2; 13 positions match TRBD2. CDR3 length: 18 amino acids. Per germline, CDR1 SGHRS and CDR2 YFSETQ. V shed 3 bases and J 6 bases; nucleotides not matched to a gene: 11. The CDR3 here is CASSSSRLAGGLAGELFF. In DNA, the CDR3 is TGCGCCAGCAGCTCATCCCGACTAGCGGGAGGATTGGCCGGGGAGCTGTTTTTT.

This clone has a single count. The chain is built from TRBV30 and TRBJ2-7; 7 nucleotides line up with TRBD1. CDR1 GTSNPN and CDR2 SVGIG come from the germline V gene (reference sequence). Losses at the gene ends were 4 bases for V and 6 bases for J; bases not matched to a gene: 6. This CDR3 spans 12 amino acids. CDR3 nucleotide sequence: TGTGCCTGGAAGGGGACAGCTTTCGAGCAGTACTTC. Translation gives CAWKGTAFEQYF.

CDR3 sequence reads: CASRTSGSSQYF. The CDR3, as DNA: TGTGCCAGTAGGACTAGCGGGAGTTCGCAGTATTTT. V is TRBV5-4 and J is TRBJ2-3; 13 nucleotides align to TRBD2. The germline gives CDR1 SGHNT, CDR2 YYREEE (reference sequence). The CDR3 runs 12 residues. Trimming took 8 bases from V and 10 from J; bases not matched to a gene: 4. The variable domain in full, completed from reference TRBV5-4 and TRBJ2-3, reads ETGVTQSPTHLIKTRGQQVTLRCSSQSGHNTVSWYQQALGQGPQFIFQYYREEENGRGNFPPRFSGLQFPNYSSELNVNALELDDSALYLCASRTSGSSQYFGPGTRLTVL.

This rearrangement joins TRBV7-9 to TRBJ2-2, with unresolved D. Germline V gene sequence: CDR1 SEHNR, CDR2 FQNEAQ (reference sequence). The CDR3 spans 16 residues. V dropped 6 bases and J dropped 3 bases, with 17 bases sitting between them. The CDR3 is CASSVGLLTYTGELFF. The CDR3 DNA follows: TGTGCCAGCAGTGTCGGGTTACTTACATACACCGGGGAGCTGTTTTTT.